The 32 T cell receptor beta chains below come from one sample, sequenced in a study of diagnostic markers for celiac disease. TCRdb reprocessed the reads; each CDR3 protein has one entry and no DNA is given. This sample lists approximately 1,500 distinct CDR3 sequences; its ten largest clones have 10% to 15%. Sequencing used either unsorted cells or a sorted T cell fraction (not recorded which). The receptors were gathered from a human donor. This table probably holds off-target reads from a library built for another chain.

This clonotype is called medium-sized based on its frequency. The rearrangement links TRBV7-2 to TRBJ1-4; TCRdb calls TRBD1, which cannot be checked without DNA. This CDR3 comprises 15 residues. Germline-derived CDR1 and CDR2 are SGHTA and FQGNSA. Here the CDR3 reads CASSLVGTGGEKLFF.

The chain links TRBV4-2 to TRBJ1-6. There are 18 residues in the CDR3. Germline values: CDR1 LGHNA, CDR2 YNFKEQ. The CDR3 loop is CASSQGPQGGWNNSPLHF.

The rearrangement joins TRBV12-5 to TRBJ2-1; TCRdb reports TRBD1, a call that lacks DNA to check it against. Germline-derived CDR1 and CDR2 are LGHNT and FRNRAP. This CDR3 has 14 residues. The CDR3 protein is CASGDKASYNEQFF.

The chain carries TRBV6-1 and TRBJ2-4; the TCRdb call, TRBD2, lacks DNA for checking. CDR1 is MNHNS and CDR2 is SASEGT in the germline V gene. The CDR3 has 11 amino acids. CDR3 loop: CAATSGNIQYF.

The rearrangement uses TRBV4-2 and TRBJ2-3; without DNA, the TCRdb call of TRBD2 cannot be checked. The CDR3 is 20 amino acids. Germline lookup yields CDR1 LGHNA and CDR2 YNFKEQ. The CDR3: CASSQVAPGLAGGSTDTQYF.

Measured by frequency, this clonotype is medium-sized. The rearrangement links TRBV15 to TRBJ2-1. This CDR3 contains 14 residues. From germline, CDR1 is LNHNV and CDR2 YYDKDF (reference sequence). The CDR3 is CATSRDWAHNEQFF.

The chain joins TRBV21-1 to TRBJ2-1; TCRdb lists TRBD2, though no DNA is available to test this call. TRBV21-1 is annotated as a pseudogene. This CDR3 region has 17 residues. The CDR3: CASSKGRPGLGYNEQFF.

By frequency, this clonotype registers large. CDR3 sequence: CASRTLAGGQNTGELFF. V is TRBV6-5 and J is TRBJ2-2; the D call of TRBD2 rests on TCRdb alone, since no DNA is present to check it. This CDR3 has 17 amino acids. Germline V gives CDR1 MNHEY, CDR2 SVGAGI.

The chain carries TRBV7-9 and TRBJ1-1. The germline V gene has CDR1 SEHNR and CDR2 FQNEAQ (reference sequence). CDR3 length: 14 amino acids. The CDR3 here is CASSSSRTNTEAFF.

The CDR3 sequence: CASSSLWGQGTYGYTF. The chain has TRBV27 and TRBJ1-2; lacking DNA, the TRBD1 call made by TCRdb goes unchecked. The CDR3 runs 16 residues. Germline V CDR1 and CDR2: MNHEY, SMNVEV (reference sequence).

This sequence joins TRBV7-2 and TRBJ1-1. The CDR3 runs to 15 residues. The germline CDR1 and CDR2 sequences are SGHTA and FQGNSA. The CDR3 is CASSGNSLMNTEAFF.

By frequency, this clonotype registers large. The CDR3 loop reads CSVDELWGLAVGVLSYNEQFF. This chain connects TRBV20-1 to TRBJ2-1; with no DNA, the TCRdb D assignment of TRBD2 cannot be verified. Germline assignment: CDR1 DFQATT and CDR2 SNEGSKA (reference sequence). The CDR3 consists of 21 residues.

The chain has TRBV5-1 and TRBJ2-2. This CDR3 spans 15 amino acids. The germline V gene encodes CDR1 SGHRS and CDR2 YFSETQ. This CDR3 is CASSSNQGDTGELFF. Supplemented by reference TRBV5-1 and TRBJ2-2, the full variable domain reads KAGVTQTPRYLIKTRGQQVTLSCSPISGHRSVSWYQQTPGQGLQFLFEYFSETQRNKGNFPGRFSGRQFSNSRSEMNVSTLELGDSALYLCASSSNQGDTGELFFGEGSRLTVL.

The chain combines TRBV7-2 with TRBJ2-5. This CDR3 comprises 14 residues. Germline CDR1 is SGHTA and CDR2 is FQGNSA. CDR3 sequence reads: CASSLELGMETQYF.

The chain has TRBV29-1 and TRBJ2-3; TCRdb outputs TRBD1, but without DNA this stays unchecked. The germline CDR1 and CDR2 sequences are SQVTM and ANQGSEA. There are 13 residues in the CDR3. CDR3 sequence: CSVDQGITDTQYF.

This chain joins TRBV7-2 and TRBJ1-5; there is no DNA to check the TCRdb D call of TRBD1. This CDR3 is built from 17 residues. CDR1 SGHTA and CDR2 FQGNSA come from the germline V gene. CDR3 residues: CASSLVPPGIGNQPQHF.

Judged by frequency, this clonotype is hyperexpanded (1% or more). The rearrangement joins TRBV4-2 to TRBJ2-4; lacking DNA, the TRBD2 call made by TCRdb goes unchecked. This CDR3 contains 16 residues. Germline lookup yields CDR1 LGHNA and CDR2 YNFKEQ. This chain's CDR3 is CASSQGSGGPKNIQYF.

According to its frequency, this clonotype is large (0.1 to 1%). This chain joins TRBV7-2 and TRBJ1-2; TCRdb lists TRBD1, though no DNA is available to test this call. This CDR3 region has 16 residues. The germline gives CDR1 SGHTA, CDR2 FQGNSA. The CDR3 here is CASSPTGAEANYGYTF.

This chain links TRBV30 with TRBJ2-3; there is no DNA to check the TCRdb D call of TRBD2. CDR1 and CDR2 (germline): GTSNPN, SVGIG (reference sequence). The CDR3 runs 15 residues. The CDR3 is CAWSVPGVGGDTQYF.

V and J are TRBV14 and TRBJ2-7. The germline CDR1 and CDR2 sequences are SGHDN and FVKESK. CDR3 length equals 13 residues. CDR3 amino acids: CASSHAVSYEQYF.

This chain links TRBV12-3 or TRBV12-4 with TRBJ2-3; TCRdb names TRBD2, which stays unverified in the absence of DNA. The CDR3 length is 14 residues. CDR3 sequence: CASSPRGSADTQYF.

This clonotype is classed as medium-sized by frequency. This chain uses TRBV20-1 with TRBJ1-1; TCRdb proposes TRBD1, but this gene call is untestable without DNA. The CDR3 totals 14 residues. CDR1 and CDR2 (germline): DFQATT, SNEGSKA (reference sequence). CDR3 sequence: CSARDRQGRTEAFF.

The V gene is TRBV7-2, the J gene TRBJ1-1; the D call of TRBD1 rests on TCRdb alone, since no DNA is present to check it. The CDR3 contains 15 residues. The V gene's germline CDR1 is SGHTA and CDR2 FQGNSA. The chain's CDR3 is CASSLYSTENTEAFF.

This rearrangement joins TRBV20-1 to TRBJ2-5. The CDR3 is 13 amino acids. The germline V gene encodes CDR1 DFQATT and CDR2 SNEGSKA (reference sequence). CDR3 sequence: CSGNERVEWLQYF.

The chain combines TRBV27 with TRBJ2-1; lacking DNA, the TRBD2 call made by TCRdb goes unchecked. Germline CDR1 MNHEY, CDR2 SMNVEV (reference sequence). The CDR3 loop spans 16 amino acids. CDR3 sequence reads: CASSPEAGSSYNEQFF.

The CDR3 here is CASSHPSGRTVTGTQYF. The V and J genes are TRBV28 and TRBJ2-5; absent DNA, TCRdb's TRBD2 call cannot be checked. The germline V gene has CDR1 MDHEN and CDR2 SYDVKM. CDR3 length: 17 residues.

The chain combines TRBV6-1 with TRBJ2-7. Germline-derived CDR1 and CDR2 are MNHNS and SASEGT. The CDR3 runs to 14 residues. The CDR3 protein is CASRDVGFSYEQYF.

The chain links TRBV4-2 to TRBJ2-7; there is no DNA to check the TCRdb D call of TRBD1. Per germline, CDR1 LGHNA and CDR2 YNFKEQ. The CDR3 consists of 14 residues. CDR3 sequence: CASSQGQGSYEQYF.

The chain recombines TRBV7-2 with TRBJ2-5. Germline CDR1 reads SGHTA; CDR2 reads FQGNSA. The CDR3 length is 12 residues. The CDR3 is CASSLVQETQYF.

The chain's CDR3 is CASSLFSGRASVEQYF. The J gene is TRBJ2-7, the V gene TRBV27; TCRdb proposes TRBD2, but this gene call is untestable without DNA. CDR1 and CDR2 (germline): MNHEY, SMNVEV (reference sequence). CDR3 length equals 16 residues.

This rearrangement joins TRBV28 to TRBJ1-5; the TRBD1 assignment by TCRdb is unverifiable without DNA. Germline values: CDR1 MDHEN, CDR2 SYDVKM. The CDR3 has 15 residues. The CDR3 region is CASRASRGAGQPQHF.

The V gene is TRBV12-3 or TRBV12-4, the J gene TRBJ1-1. CDR3 size: 13 residues. The CDR3 sequence is CASSLVGNTEAFF.